This TCR beta chain was recorded in a study of blood T cells in healthy people across ages. V lost 3 bases to trimming and J lost 5 bases, with 11 bases between them. From germline, CDR1 is SNHLY and CDR2 FYNNEI. CDR3 length: 14 amino acids. Primed by a sample-barcoded 5' primer and a J-beta primer mix, a second PCR proceeded for roughly 6 to 12 cycles. Each TCR beta cDNA got a 12-nucleotide random molecular identifier. TCRdb re-derived calls from the 5' RACE reads in MiXCR, one entry per CDR3 protein. The table records about 1.1 million distinct CDR3 sequences, around two fifths of them present only once.

The TCR sequence derives from a young man in good health. The V gene is TRBV2, the J gene TRBJ1-5; possibly TRBD1 for D (6 bases). Sequencing was performed on blood. The chain's CDR3 is CASSEGASDQPQHF. The DNA for the CDR3 is TGTGCCAGCAGTGAGGGGGCATCGGATCAGCCCCAGCATTTT.